The 30 T cell receptor beta chains listed next were all sequenced from one sample in a study of T cells in women clearing cervical HPV infection. Clones were read by immunoSEQ multiplex PCR, and TCRdb kept only the in-frame ones, dropping some. The sample includes about 25,000 clones. The sample consisted of blood buffy coat. These receptors were taken from a woman aged 18 to 75 with a cervical HPV16 infection that either progressed to CIN3+ or cleared (not recorded which).

About this clone itself: The missing CDR3 end, 3 residues past where the read stops, is filled in from the germline J gene. This chain links TRBV6-2 or TRBV6-3 with TRBJ2-7; 7 bases map to TRBD1. The CDR3 runs 15 residues. Germline CDR1 MNHEY, CDR2 SVGEGT. V shed 4 bases and J 3 bases; nucleotides not matched to a gene: 9. The part of the CDR3 DNA that was read is TGTGCCAGCAGTTCCCCGGGACAGAGAGACTACGAG. Amino acids: CASSSPGQRDYE. The full CDR3 protein reads CASSSPGQRDYEQYF.

A remark on this clone: The sequenced fragment ends 3 residues before the CDR3 boundary, so the rest is inferred from the germline J gene. This sequence joins TRBV19 and TRBJ1-5; 7 bases are a match to TRBD1. Germline V gene lookup returns CDR1 LNHDA and CDR2 SQIVND (reference sequence). CDR3 length: 14 amino acids. V shed 8 bases, J shed 1 base, and the junction held 5 bases outside the gene matches. The CDR3 sequence is CASEPTGSNQPQHF. CDR3 DNA (partial): TGTGCCAGTGAACCGACAGGGAGCAATCAGCCC. Full variable domain (missing parts from reference TRBV19 and TRBJ1-5): DGGITQSPKYLFRKEGQNVTLSCEQNLNHDAMYWYRQDPGQGLRLIYYSQIVNDFQKGDIAEGYSVSREKKESFPLTVTSAQKNPTAFYLCASEPTGSNQPQHFGDGTRLSIL.

Notes on this clone: The read finishes 3 residues shy of the CDR3 end, and the germline J gene is used to complete it. This sequence joins TRBV10-2 and TRBJ2-1, with 10 bases lining up with TRBD2. Germline V lookup: CDR1 WSHSY, CDR2 SAAADI. The junction had 7 bases not matched to a gene; V was cut back by 2 bases and J by 0 bases. The CDR3 is 18 residues long. The covered CDR3 bases are TGCGCCAGCAGTGAGAGAGCGGGAGGGCCGAGCTCCTACAATGAG. Translation: CASSERAGGPSSYNE. The full CDR3 is CASSERAGGPSSYNEQFF.

The CDR3 region is CASSEDRSYGYTF. CDR3 DNA, as far as it was read: TGTGCCAGCAGCGAGGACAGGTCCTATGGC. V and J are TRBV13 and TRBJ1-2; 7 bases fit TRBD1. The CDR3 end is not reached by the read, which stops 3 residues before it; the germline J gene fills it in. J gave up 4 bases and V 5 bases, and 4 bases lay outside the gene matches. CDR1 and CDR2 (germline): PRHDT, FYEKMQ (reference sequence). The length of the CDR3 is 13 residues.

Comments on this clone: Read data end 3 residues before the CDR3 end; the end is taken from the germline J gene. The gene calls are TRBV11-2 and TRBJ2-3, with D perhaps TRBD1 (6 bases). In germline, CDR1 is SGHAT, CDR2 FQNNGV. The CDR3 totals 15 residues. CDR3 amino acids: CASSPGRGSNQPQYF. The sequenced CDR3 bases are TGTGCCAGCAGCCCGGGCAGGGGAAGCAATCAGCCG.

Of note for this clone: The read is 3 residues too short to cover the CDR3 end, so that end is filled in from the germline J gene. The chain carries TRBV10-3 and TRBJ2-1; possibly TRBD2 for D (6 bases). This CDR3 region has 16 residues. CDR1 is ENHRY, CDR2 SYGVKD, per germline. Trimming removed 0 bases from V and 0 bases from J, with 9 bases in between. CDR3 residues: CAISESAGISYNEQFF. CDR3 DNA, as far as it was read: TGTGCCATCAGTGAGTCTGCGGGGATCTCCTACAATGAG.

As to this clone: The read finishes 3 residues shy of the CDR3 end, and the germline J gene is used to complete it. The genes are TRBV2 and TRBJ2-1; the match to TRBD2 covers 12 bases. CDR1 and CDR2 (germline): SNHLY, FYNNEI. CDR3 length equals 15 residues. With 6 bases clipped from V and 7 bases from J, the junction kept 7 bases outside the gene matches. CDR3 sequence reads: CASRSLAGGPNEQFF. CDR3 DNA (partial): TGTGCCAGCAGGTCTCTAGCGGGAGGGCCGAATGAG.

For this clone: Coverage ceases 3 residues before the CDR3 finishes, and the germline J gene fills in the end. The rearrangement links TRBV7-6 to TRBJ2-7; 9 bases match TRBD1. After removal of 5 bases from V and 1 base from J, the junction contained 9 bases not matched to a gene. The CDR3 sequence is 16 residues long. In germline, CDR1 is SGHVS, CDR2 FNYEAQ. Incomplete CDR3 DNA: TGTGCCAGCAGCCCTAGGGGACAGGGCTTATCCTACGAG. It encodes CASSPRGQGLSYE. The CDR3 as a whole reads CASSPRGQGLSYEQYF.

In the case of this clone: Read data end 3 residues before the CDR3 end; the end is taken from the germline J gene. The rearrangement uses TRBV19 and TRBJ1-2, with D unclear. Germline V gene lookup returns CDR1 LNHDA and CDR2 SQIVND (reference sequence). This CDR3 has 16 amino acids. CDR3 DNA, as far as it was read: TGTGCCAGTACATCGTCGACTAGCGGGAGTGGGGATACC. It is translated as CASTSSTSGSGDT. The whole CDR3 protein is CASTSSTSGSGDTYTF.

Remarks on this clone: The read halts 3 residues ahead of the CDR3 end, with the missing end drawn from the germline J gene. This chain joins TRBV7-9 and TRBJ1-2; unclear D gene. Germline CDR1 and CDR2: SEHNR and FQNEAQ (reference sequence). Trimming left V 2 bases short and J 2 bases short, with 6 bases between. The CDR3 is made up of 13 amino acids. The part of the CDR3 DNA that was read is TGTGCCAGCAGCTTAACCCAGAACTATGGC. This codes for CASSLTQNYG. The CDR3 as a whole reads CASSLTQNYGYTF.

With respect to this clone: The CDR3 goes on 3 residues after the read ends, and that part is filled in from the germline J gene. This chain joins TRBV10-3 and TRBJ2-4; D might be TRBD1 or TRBD2, each matching 5 bases. Trimming took off 0 bases at V and 0 bases at J, with 15 bases between the two ends. This CDR3 is 18 amino acids long. Germline V gives CDR1 ENHRY, CDR2 SYGVKD. CDR3 sequence: CAISESEGSHIAKNIQYF. The sequenced CDR3 bases are TGTGCCATCAGTGAGTCCGAGGGGAGTCACATAGCCAAAAACATT.

The CDR3 region is CASSEAHTRTGDTQYF. The part of the CDR3 DNA that was read is TGTGCCAGCAGTGAAGCGCACACACGGACTGGGGATACG. The gene calls are TRBV6-1 and TRBJ2-3; TRBD2 might be the D (5 bases). The read stops 3 residues short of the end of the CDR3; the missing end is completed from the germline J gene. CDR3 length: 16 residues. Germline CDR1 is MNHNS and CDR2 is SASEGT. V lost 0 bases and J lost 6, with 16 bases in between.

Regarding this clone: Read data end 3 residues before the CDR3 end; the end is taken from the germline J gene. The V call is TRBV6-2 or TRBV6-3, the J call TRBJ2-7; 8 bases line up with TRBD2. The CDR3 is 15 residues long. The V segment lost 5 bases and the J segment 4 bases; nucleotides outside the gene matches: 10. Looked up from germline, CDR1 is MNHEY and CDR2 is SVGEGT. CDR3 residues: CASSPSGTRKYEQYF. CDR3 bases read: TGTGCCAGCAGTCCATCCGGGACTAGGAAGTACGAG.

Details on this clone: The DNA ends 3 residues before the CDR3 does, and the rest of the CDR3 is filled in from the germline J gene. This sample includes further DNA sequences coding for the same CDR3. The chain employs TRBV10-3 and TRBJ2-5; TRBD1 agrees at 9 bases. Germline trimming cut 6 bases from V and 5 bases from J; bases unmatched to any gene: 4. This CDR3 comprises 13 residues. Germline V gene lookup returns CDR1 ENHRY and CDR2 SYGVKD. CDR3 bases read: TGTGCCATCAGCGCGGGACAGGGCGAGACC. It codes for CAISAGQGET. The complete CDR3 reads CAISAGQGETQYF.

Worth noting for this clone: The read ends 3 residues early relative to the CDR3; the germline J gene fills the gap. The chain is built from TRBV20-1 and TRBJ1-5; 7 nucleotides line up with TRBD1. Germline V gene data show CDR1 as DFQATT and CDR2 as SNEGSKA (reference sequence). The CDR3 covers 13 residues. The J segment lost 9 bases and the V segment lost 5 bases, leaving 10 bases of the junction unmatched. The CDR3 sequence: CSAVDRERRPQHF. CDR3 DNA, as far as it was read: TGCAGTGCTGTAGACAGGGAACGTAGGCCC.

Regarding this clone: Read sequence stops 3 residues before the CDR3 end, and the germline J gene provides the missing end. The J gene is TRBJ2-3, the V gene TRBV6-4; 12 bases align to TRBD2. Germline lookup yields CDR1 MRHNA and CDR2 SNTAGT. There are 16 residues in the CDR3. V was clipped by 4 bases and J by 0 bases; unmatched bases: 2. The covered CDR3 bases are TGTGCCAGCAGTGCTAGCGGGAGGGCAAGCACAGATACG. Translation: CASSASGRASTDT. The full CDR3 is CASSASGRASTDTQYF.

As concerns this clone: The DNA ends 3 residues before the CDR3 does, and the rest of the CDR3 is filled in from the germline J gene. The chain couples TRBV20-1 to TRBJ1-6, with D maybe TRBD1 (5 bases). Looked up from germline, CDR1 is DFQATT and CDR2 is SNEGSKA (reference sequence). There are 14 residues in the CDR3. The V end was cut by 6 bases, the J end by 8 bases, with 17 bases between. The CDR3 DNA, read in part, is TGCAGTGCCGCGGGGCAGCGTGGGGATTCACCC. It yields the protein CSAAGQRGDSP. The full CDR3 sequence reads CSAAGQRGDSPLHF.

In regard to this clone: The read comes to an end 3 residues before the CDR3 does, leaving the germline J gene to fill in the end. This sequence joins TRBV19 and TRBJ1-6, with D possibly matching TRBD1 (5 bases). V was pared by 5 bases and J by 7 bases, with 15 bases between. Looked up from germline, CDR1 is LNHDA and CDR2 is SQIVND (reference sequence). The CDR3 has 15 amino acids. The part of the CDR3 DNA that was read is TGTGCCAGTAGTGCTGGGACGGGGGGAAATTCACCC. Its protein product is CASSAGTGGNSP. The CDR3 in its entirety is CASSAGTGGNSPLHF.

A remark on this clone: The DNA ends 3 residues before the CDR3 does, and the rest of the CDR3 is filled in from the germline J gene. This sequence joins TRBV7-6 and TRBJ2-7; maybe TRBD1 (6 bases). V was shortened by 0 bases and J by 6 bases, with 18 bases between the two germline ends. Germline V gene lookup returns CDR1 SGHVS and CDR2 FNYEAQ. This CDR3 comprises 16 residues. CDR3 DNA (partial): TGTGCCAGCAGCTTAGCAGGACAGCCTGGGCTGGGCGAG. Translation gives CASSLAGQPGLGE. The CDR3 as a whole reads CASSLAGQPGLGEQYF.

In regard to this clone: Sequencing ends 3 residues short of the CDR3 end; the germline J gene provides the rest. This chain links TRBV16 with TRBJ2-3; 10 positions agree with TRBD2. Trimming took 2 bases from V and 0 from J; bases not matched to a gene: 8. Germline CDR1 KGHSY, CDR2 FQNENV. The CDR3 spans 18 residues. This chain's CDR3 is CASSQLAGVVTSTDTQYF. The sequenced part of the CDR3 DNA is TGTGCCAGCAGCCAACTAGCGGGAGTAGTCACTAGCACAGATACG.

Note on this clone: The read terminates 3 residues ahead of where the CDR3 ends, so the germline J gene completes it. The chain couples TRBV2 to TRBJ1-2; no reliable D call. Germline V lookup: CDR1 SNHLY, CDR2 FYNNEI. V gave up 11 bases and J gave up 1 base, with 11 bases separating them. This CDR3 is built from 12 residues. The chain's CDR3 is CAGRTDNYGYTF. The sequenced CDR3 bases are TGTGCCGGGAGGACTGATAACTATGGC.

In the case of this clone: The read comes to an end 3 residues before the CDR3 does, leaving the germline J gene to fill in the end. This chain connects TRBV7-9 to TRBJ2-1; D is perhaps TRBD1 (6 bases). Deletions cut 6 bases from V and 6 bases from J, with 12 bases between. This CDR3 is built from 13 residues. From germline, CDR1 is SEHNR and CDR2 FQNEAQ (reference sequence). The CDR3 DNA, read in part, is TGTGCCAGCAGGACAGGACAGTCCAATGAG. Translating it yields CASRTGQSNE. The whole CDR3 protein reads CASRTGQSNEQFF. Supplemented by reference TRBV7-9 and TRBJ2-1, the full variable domain reads DTGVSQNPRHKITKRGQNVTFRCDPISEHNRLYWYRQTLGQGPEFLTYFQNEAQLEKSRLLSDRFSAERPKGSFSTLEIQRTEQGDSAMYLCASRTGQSNEQFFGPGTRLTVL.

A remark on this clone: The missing CDR3 end, 3 residues past where the read stops, is filled in from the germline J gene. The sample contains more than one DNA sequence encoding this CDR3. The chain uses TRBV19 and TRBJ1-2, with TRBD1 matching 9 bases. The V and J ends lost 4 bases and 6 bases, in that order; junction bases with no gene match: 3. CDR3 size: 13 residues. CDR1 and CDR2 from the germline V gene are LNHDA and SQIVND (reference sequence). This CDR3 is CASSRGQGNGYTF. The covered CDR3 bases are TGTGCCAGTAGTAGAGGACAGGGGAATGGC.

The CDR3 DNA, read in part, is TGTGCCAGCACCCAGAGGGGGAATATACGGGAG. Translated, it gives CASTQRGNIRE. In full, the CDR3 is CASTQRGNIRELFF. The chain employs TRBV12-3 or TRBV12-4 and TRBJ2-2; TRBD1 might be the D (6 bases). The sequence runs out 3 residues before the end of the CDR3; the remainder is reconstructed from the germline J gene. Trimming left V 7 bases short and J 9 bases short, with 18 bases between. The CDR3 covers 14 residues.

This clone ranks as large in terms of frequency. The DNA read from the CDR3 is TGTGCCAGCAGTAAGACAGGGGCGGGCAATCAGCCC. Residues: CASSKTGAGNQP. The whole CDR3 region reads CASSKTGAGNQPQHF. This chain uses TRBV28 with TRBJ1-5; TRBD1 agrees at 8 bases. The CDR3 end is not reached by the read, which stops 3 residues before it; the germline J gene fills it in. The CDR3 has 15 residues. V trimming: 5 bases; J trimming: 2 bases; junction bases outside the gene matches: 5. The V gene's germline CDR1 is MDHEN and CDR2 SYDVKM.

Turning to this clone: From the germline J gene comes the end of the CDR3, since the read stops 3 residues before it. The V and J genes are TRBV7-3 and TRBJ1-1, with 10 nucleotides matching TRBD1. Trimming removed 5 bases from V and 5 bases from J; junction bases left unmatched: 8. Germline CDR1 SGHTA, CDR2 FQGTGA. The CDR3 length is 15 residues. The sequenced CDR3 bases are TGTGCCAGCAGCCCCTACCCGGGACAGGGGACTGAA. As protein: CASSPYPGQGTE. Given in full, the CDR3 is CASSPYPGQGTEAFF.

The CDR3 DNA, read in part, is TGCGCCAGCAGCTTGAGTTGGACTACCAGAGACTATGGC. Its protein is CASSLSWTTRDYG. In full, the CDR3 reads CASSLSWTTRDYGYTF. The chain is built from TRBV5-1 and TRBJ1-2; no reliable D call. Read sequence stops 3 residues before the CDR3 end, and the germline J gene provides the missing end. Germline V gene data show CDR1 as SGHRS and CDR2 as YFSETQ. V gave up 1 base and J gave up 3 bases, with 16 bases separating them. This CDR3 has 16 residues.

Regarding this clone: The read terminates 3 residues ahead of where the CDR3 ends, so the germline J gene completes it. The V and J genes are TRBV6-1 and TRBJ1-2, with 8 bases lining up with TRBD1. With V trimmed by 3 bases and J by 3 bases, 3 bases remained unmatched. The CDR3 has 14 residues. Germline-derived CDR1 and CDR2 are MNHNS and SASEGT. CDR3 region: CASSDRGLDYGYTF. The DNA read from the CDR3 is TGTGCCAGCAGTGACAGGGGGCTGGACTATGGC.

As regards this clone: The read gets to within 3 residues of the CDR3 end, and the germline J gene fills in the rest. This sequence joins TRBV5-6 and TRBJ1-4; no definite D call. V shed 4 bases and J shed 5 bases, with 12 bases lying between them. The germline gives CDR1 SGHDT, CDR2 YYEEEE. The CDR3 length is 14 residues. Here the CDR3 reads CASSTSFRNEKLFF. The sequenced part of the CDR3 DNA is TGTGCCAGCAGCACCTCTTTCCGGAATGAAAAA.

Of note for this clone: The read ends 3 residues before the CDR3 terminus; that terminus is restored from the germline J gene. The chain carries TRBV14 and TRBJ2-5, with D possibly matching TRBD1 (5 bases). CDR1 is SGHDN and CDR2 is FVKESK in the germline V gene. This CDR3 has 15 amino acids. The V end was cut by 0 bases, the J end by 4 bases, with 12 bases between. The CDR3 reads CASSQDQTGGETQYF. The sequenced part of the CDR3 DNA is TGTGCCAGCAGCCAAGACCAAACAGGTGGAGAGACC.